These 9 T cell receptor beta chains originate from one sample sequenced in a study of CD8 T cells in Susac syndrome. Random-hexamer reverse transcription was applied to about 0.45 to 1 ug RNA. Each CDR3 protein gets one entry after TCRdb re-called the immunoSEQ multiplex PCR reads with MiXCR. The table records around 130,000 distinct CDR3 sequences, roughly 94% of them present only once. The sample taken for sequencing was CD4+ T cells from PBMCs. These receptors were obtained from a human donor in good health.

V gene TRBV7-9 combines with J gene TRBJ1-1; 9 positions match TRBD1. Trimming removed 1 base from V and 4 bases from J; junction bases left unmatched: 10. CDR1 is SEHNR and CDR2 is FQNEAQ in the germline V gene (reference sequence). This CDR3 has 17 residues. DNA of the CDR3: TGTGCCAGCAGCTTAGATCCGGGACAGGGCGGTGGCACTGAAGCTTTCTTT. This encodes CASSLDPGQGGGTEAFF.

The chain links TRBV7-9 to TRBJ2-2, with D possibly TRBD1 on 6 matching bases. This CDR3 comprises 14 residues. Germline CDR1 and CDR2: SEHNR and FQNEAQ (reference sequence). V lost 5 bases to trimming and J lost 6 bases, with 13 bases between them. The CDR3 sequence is CASSTARQAGELFF. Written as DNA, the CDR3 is TGTGCCAGCAGCACAGCGCGACAGGCCGGGGAGCTGTTTTTT.

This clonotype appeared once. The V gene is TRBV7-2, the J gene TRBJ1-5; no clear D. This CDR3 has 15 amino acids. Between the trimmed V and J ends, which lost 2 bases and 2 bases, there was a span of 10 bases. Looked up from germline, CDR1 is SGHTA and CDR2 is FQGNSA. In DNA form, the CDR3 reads TGTGCCAGCAGCTTAAATTGGGGTGGCAATCAGCCCCAGCATTTT. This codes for CASSLNWGGNQPQHF.

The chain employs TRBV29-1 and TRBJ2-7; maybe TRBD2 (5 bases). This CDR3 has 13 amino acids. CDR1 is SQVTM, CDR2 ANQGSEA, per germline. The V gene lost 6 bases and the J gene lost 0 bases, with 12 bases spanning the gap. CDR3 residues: CSVDREGSYEQYF. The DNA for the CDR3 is TGCAGCGTCGACCGTGAGGGCTCCTACGAGCAGTACTTC.

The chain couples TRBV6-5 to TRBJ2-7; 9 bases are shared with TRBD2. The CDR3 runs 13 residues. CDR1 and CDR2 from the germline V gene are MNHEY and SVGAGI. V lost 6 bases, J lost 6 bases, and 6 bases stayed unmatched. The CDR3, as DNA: TGTGCCAGCAGATTAGCACTAGCGGGCGAGCAGTACTTC. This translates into CASRLALAGEQYF.

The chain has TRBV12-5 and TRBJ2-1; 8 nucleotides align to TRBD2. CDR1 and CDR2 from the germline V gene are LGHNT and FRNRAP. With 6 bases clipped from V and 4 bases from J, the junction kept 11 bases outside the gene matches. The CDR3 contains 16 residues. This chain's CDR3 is CASGFPSGGRYNEQFF. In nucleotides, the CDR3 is TGTGCTAGTGGCTTCCCGTCGGGAGGGCGGTACAATGAGCAGTTCTTC.

The CDR3 bases are TGTGCCAGTAGTAACCCAGACTATGGCTACACCTTC. It is translated as CASSNPDYGYTF. The J gene is TRBJ1-2, the V gene TRBV19; D unclear. The CDR3 length is 12 residues. Germline CDR1 and CDR2: LNHDA and SQIVND (reference sequence). The V end was cut by 4 bases, the J end by 3 bases, with 6 bases between.

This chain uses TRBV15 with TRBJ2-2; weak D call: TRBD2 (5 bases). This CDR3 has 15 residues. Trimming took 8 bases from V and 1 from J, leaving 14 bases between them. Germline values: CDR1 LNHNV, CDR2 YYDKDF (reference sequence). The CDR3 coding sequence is TGTGCCACCGGTGTAGGGAGCGGGAACACCGGGGAGCTGTTTTTT. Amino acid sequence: CATGVGSGNTGELFF.

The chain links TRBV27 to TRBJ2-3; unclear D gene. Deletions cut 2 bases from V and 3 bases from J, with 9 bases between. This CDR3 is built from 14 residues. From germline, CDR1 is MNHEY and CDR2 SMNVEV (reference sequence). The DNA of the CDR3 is TGTGCCAGCAGTTTAGTTGTCTCGACAGATACGCAGTATTTT. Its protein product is CASSLVVSTDTQYF.